This entry features one TCR beta chain sequence. What it binds is not known. This record comes from a study of OX40 agonist ivuxolimab in advanced cancers. Study-level background: The diagnoses of dose-escalation patients were hepatocellular carcinoma, melanoma, renal cell or head and neck cancer. Allowance was made for prior anti-PD-1, anti-PD-L1 or anti-CTLA-4 therapy, and about 40% had some. Study-wide results and limits: Expanded clones belonging to CD8+ T cells outnumbered, on average, those of CD4+. At 0.1 to 3.0 mg/kg, CD4+ and CD8+ blood T cells expanded clonally by week 6.

Assay: immunoSEQ multiplex PCR; the TCRdb copy retains only in-frame clones and omits some. The table includes roughly 56,000 clones, approximately 86% detected once. There are 16 residues in the CDR3. Germline lookup yields CDR1 SGHKS and CDR2 YYEKEE (reference sequence). Unmatched junction bases numbered 9, after V lost 0 bases and J lost 7 bases. This receptor was taken from an adult with an advanced solid tumor such as melanoma, head and neck, liver or kidney cancer. V and J are TRBV5-5 and TRBJ2-1; 8 nucleotides match TRBD2. Sequencing was performed on CD4+ or CD8+ T cells sorted from blood, taken in a trial of the OX40 agonist ivuxolimab. This chain's CDR3 is CASSLVGRSSGNEQFF. CDR3 sequence (DNA): TGTGCCAGCAGCTTGGTCGGGAGGTCTAGCGGGAATGAGCAGTTCTTC.